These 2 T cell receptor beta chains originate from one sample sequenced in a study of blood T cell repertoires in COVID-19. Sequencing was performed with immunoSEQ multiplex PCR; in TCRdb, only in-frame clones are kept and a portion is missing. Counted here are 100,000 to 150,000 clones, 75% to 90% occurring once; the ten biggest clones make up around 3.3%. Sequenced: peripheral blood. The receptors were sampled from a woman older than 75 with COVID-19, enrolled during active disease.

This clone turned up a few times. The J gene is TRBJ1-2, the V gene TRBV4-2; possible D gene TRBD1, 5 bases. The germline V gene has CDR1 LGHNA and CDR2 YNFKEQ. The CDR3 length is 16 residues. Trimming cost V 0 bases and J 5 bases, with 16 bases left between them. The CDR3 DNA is TGTGCCAGCAGCCAAGAATTGCGCGACAGCTATTATGGCTACACCTTC. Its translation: CASSQELRDSYYGYTF.

In DNA form, the CDR3 reads TGTGCCAGTAGTAAGACAGGCTCAGGGGGCCGTTCACCCCTCCACTTT. It specifies CASSKTGSGGRSPLHF. The J gene is TRBJ1-6, the V gene TRBV19; 8 bases align to TRBD1. The germline V gene has CDR1 LNHDA and CDR2 SQIVND (reference sequence). After removal of 4 bases from V and 9 bases from J, the junction contained 11 bases not matched to a gene. The CDR3 contains 16 residues.